This TCR beta chain was recorded in a study of blood T cell repertoires in COVID-19. For the study at large: Samples came from the United States, Italy and Spain, spanning acute and convalescent COVID-19.

The method was immunoSEQ multiplex PCR; TCRdb's version includes in-frame clones alone and lacks a portion of them. The top ten hold 5% of the sample, which has 330,000 or so clones, 80% to 90% seen once. The CDR3 runs to 13 residues. From germline, CDR1 is MDHEN and CDR2 SYDVKM. The V gene lost 6 bases and the J gene lost 10 bases, with 13 bases spanning the gap. The rearrangement joins TRBV28 to TRBJ1-6; D may be TRBD1 (5 bases). The sequencing input was PBMCs or T cells enriched from blood (not recorded which). This TCR was recovered from a man younger than 40 who had recovered from COVID-19. CDR3 loop: CASRQGIRSPLHF. The CDR3 DNA sequence: TGTGCCAGCAGGCAGGGAATAAGGTCACCCCTCCACTTT.